The T cell receptor beta chain described here comes from a study of T cells in Graves' hyperthyroidism and ophthalmopathy (dated by TCRdb to about 2019). About the investigation overall: Peripheral blood was sampled at the time of initial diagnosis, prior to any treatment. To identify TCR V-J signatures that set the groups apart, the researchers used a discovery cohort of approximately 98 patients, made up of roughly 40 with Graves' ophthalmopathy and 55 to 65 with stable Graves' hyperthyroidism. Prospective prediction of ophthalmopathy was tested in an independent validation cohort of 18 to 20 hyperthyroidism patients and 17 patients who later progressed to ophthalmopathy. The 90 to 100 discovery patients were randomly divided into training and test sets at a 7:3 ratio. The study also compared thyroid tissue and blood T-cell repertoires from roughly six Graves' hyperthyroidism patients. Following sampling, methimazole starting at 30 mg daily was given to hyperthyroidism patients, and high-dose intravenous methylprednisolone was given to ophthalmopathy patients. The paper reports TCR Vbeta CDR3 sequencing of fewer than 150 peripheral blood samples: around 45 ophthalmopathy, approximately 74 hyperthyroidism and around 17 progressor patients. What the work shows at the level of the full study, not this receptor alone: No statistical method was used to fix the sample size in advance, and group allocation was not hidden from the investigators. Blood samples also contained most of the expanded thyroid clonotypes (frequency above 0.001), which suggests that blood repertoires may reflect thyroid immune responses. In validation, the model predicted progression to ophthalmopathy a median of about 6.5 months before onset, with about 70% sensitivity and 72.22% specificity. In cross-validation, a model built on a 13 V-J signature told ophthalmopathy apart from stable hyperthyroidism with approximately 90% sensitivity and roughly 81% specificity, and in testing the same model reached 80%/75%.

Details on this clonotype: Its target antigen remains unknown. Germline and junction disagree at one end, which may indicate a read error.

Amplification of TCR beta CDR3 regions was carried out from RNA transcripts. A first-round RT-PCR of the TCR CDR3 used the HTBI primer set with the Qiagen OneStep RT-PCR kit. Libraries were constructed in a second round of multiplex PCR, after which size selection and purification were performed. The libraries were sequenced on an Illumina HiSeq2000 using paired-end 100 bp reads. In the original analysis: SOAPnuke was used to process the raw data, with reads discarded if the reads contained adapters or uncalled bases, had a mean Phred below 15, or lacked an exact constant-primer or identifier match. COPE v1.2.5 was used to merge the high-quality paired reads, and each unique nucleotide sequence was defined as a clonotype. Clonotypes were aligned to IMGT TRBV, TRBD and TRBJ reference segments using MiTCR v1.1. Only V-J combinations with frequency above 0.0001, covering 99.2% of repertoires, were analysed. A TCS score was defined as the ratio of F50 (clonal expansion) to E x V (chaos), with BLOSUM62-based TCRdist applied between CDR3 peptides within each V-J. Welch's t-statistics and random forest reduced roughly 530 V-J features to about 13, which were used in a naive Bayes classifier (R e1071). Thyroid-blood repertoire similarity was quantified with the Morisita-Horn index. The public reads were reprocessed in TCRdb via fastp at Q25 and MiXCR, keeping in-frame beta chains. Entries are consolidated by CDR3 protein sequence, retaining the most common genes and DNA. In this record, the V and J calls reflect TCRdb's handling and not the investigators' own analysis. Recorded for this sample are over 700,000 distinct CDR3 sequences; 35% to 40% of them occurred a single time. 8.9% of the sample comes from the top ten.

Stable Graves' hyperthyroidism was defined as the absence of progression to ophthalmopathy over 18 months of follow-up. Hyperthyroidism patients were newly diagnosed, had a disease duration of under 2 months, and were aged 18 to 65 years. Exclusion was applied to patients with uncontrolled infections, other autoimmune diseases, pregnancy or lactation. Diagnoses relied on clinical symptoms, serum thyroxine and TRAb, thyroid ultrasound and orbital computed tomography. PBMCs were isolated from about 9 ml of fresh peripheral blood by Ficoll-Paque density gradient centrifugation. Trizol reagent was used to extract total RNA, and RNA quality was then checked on an Agilent 2100 Bioanalyzer. The CDR3 numbers 14 residues from cysteine through phenylalanine. Solely the CDR3 DNA is kept, with 42 bases framed from the first base. Per the germline V gene, SGHRS is the CDR1 and YFSETQ is the CDR2.

The sample consisted of blood. The chain links TRBV5-1 with TRBJ1-1; the central 9 bases match TRBD1. The TCR originated in a man aged 18-30 years with Graves' hyperthyroidism. The DNA reads as follows: TGTGCCAGCAGCCTGGGACAGGGAGAAGTCGGAGCTTTCTTT. The translation is CASSLGQGEVGAFF.